Detailed here is one TCR beta chain. Its specificity is unknown. The data belong to a study of CD8 T cells in Susac syndrome. General study findings and limits: As the study acknowledged, the number of individuals who were part of its TCR sequencing and HLA analysis was relatively small.

Sequencing of TCR beta was undertaken in CD8+ and CD4+ T cells derived from blood. Negative magnetic isolation gave CD8+ and CD4+ cells; FACS enriched CD8+ TEMRA. When the RNA was reverse transcribed, random hexamers were used with an input of 0.5 to 1 ug. Amplification of TCR beta CDR3 was carried out by immunoSEQ multiplex PCR, which covered 54 Vbeta and 13 Jbeta segments. Each CDR3 protein is one row after TCRdb ran MiXCR on the immunoSEQ multiplex PCR reads. The repertoire consists of about 140,000 distinct CDR3 sequences, with roughly 95% occurring once and the leading ten covering 0.095% to 0.14%. The CDR3 runs 14 residues. V was trimmed by 5 bases and J by 9 bases, leaving 17 bases between them. Germline V gives CDR1 LNHDA, CDR2 SQIVND (reference sequence).

The chain has TRBV19 and TRBJ2-1, with D maybe TRBD1 (6 bases). The receptor was derived from a human donor with multiple sclerosis. The sample consisted of CD4+ T cells from PBMCs. CDR3 sequence: CASSAGQSVGEQFF. In DNA, the CDR3 is TGTGCCAGTAGTGCTGGACAGTCTGTTGGTGAGCAGTTCTTC.